Listed here are 5 T cell receptor beta chains from one sample, sequenced in a study of vaccination and CD4 T cells after COVID-19. No antigens are known for them. Time point in this sample: late sampling 161 to 241 days after vaccination in a few convalescent patients. Sample treatment: roughly 10-day PBMC culture with coronavirus spike peptide pools or control peptides (ViraFEST assay). An Oncomine TCR Beta short-read assay was used to sequence the DNA from cultured CD4+ T cells. In TCRdb, the PCR reads were re-called with MiXCR into one record per CDR3 protein. The repertoire holds approximately 20,000 distinct CDR3 sequences, with about 35% as singletons. The source was CD4+ T cells from blood, cultured in vitro, collected about 7 months after SARS-CoV-2 vaccination. These receptors originate from a human donor who had recovered from COVID-19.

This chain joins TRBV19 and TRBJ2-7, with TRBD2 matching over 9 bases. The germline gives CDR1 LNHDA, CDR2 SQIVND (reference sequence). The V segment lost 6 bases and the J segment 9 bases; nucleotides outside the gene matches: 15. CDR3 length: 15 amino acids. The CDR3 region is CASSGASGRSAGQYF. For the CDR3, the DNA is TGTGCCAGTAGCGGGGCCAGCGGGAGGTCCGCGGGGCAGTACTTC. Combining the CDR3 with reference TRBV19 and TRBJ2-7 gives the whole variable domain DGGITQSPKYLFRKEGQNVTLSCEQNLNHDAMYWYRQDPGQGLRLIYYSQIVNDFQKGDIAEGYSVSREKKESFPLTVTSAQKNPTAFYLCASSGASGRSAGQYFGPGTRLTVT.

The chain is built from TRBV5-5 and TRBJ2-1, with unresolved D. V lost 1 base to trimming and J lost 0 bases, with 8 bases between them. Germline-derived CDR1 and CDR2 are SGHKS and YYEKEE (reference sequence). The CDR3 spans 15 residues. The DNA of the CDR3 is TGTGCCAGCAGCTTGACTACGAGCTCCTACAATGAGCAGTTCTTC. The encoded protein is CASSLTTSSYNEQFF.

This clonotype was recorded a few times. The J gene is TRBJ2-6, the V gene TRBV7-9; a weak D match, TRBD2 (5 bases). CDR3 length equals 15 residues. CDR1 and CDR2 from the germline V gene are SEHNR and FQNEAQ (reference sequence). The V end was cut by 5 bases, the J end by 2 bases, with 10 bases between. The CDR3 sequence: CASSPTGTGANVLTF. CDR3 nucleotide sequence: TGTGCCAGCAGCCCTACGGGGACTGGGGCCAACGTCCTGACTTTC.

This clonotype has just a few counts. This chain connects TRBV20-1 to TRBJ2-1; 14 bases align to TRBD2. The CDR3 runs 14 residues. CDR1 DFQATT and CDR2 SNEGSKA come from the germline V gene (reference sequence). Trimming at V came to 5 bases and at J to 10 bases, leaving 7 bases not matched to a gene. The CDR3 nucleotides read TGCAGTGCTCCCGGGACTAGCGGGAGATGGGAGCAGTTCTTC. It is translated as CSAPGTSGRWEQFF.

The V gene is TRBV7-6, the J gene TRBJ2-7, with a weak D call TRBD1 (5 bases). Per germline, CDR1 SGHVS and CDR2 FNYEAQ. Trimming shortened V by 4 bases and J by 8 bases, and 18 bases separated the two germline ends. The CDR3 runs 14 residues. CDR3 in amino acids: CASSSSQGWGKQYF. Written as DNA, the CDR3 is TGTGCCAGCAGCTCTTCTCAGGGATGGGGCAAGCAGTACTTC.